These 8 T cell receptor beta chains were all obtained from the same sample, sequenced in a study of blood T cells in healthy people across ages. Alongside a J-beta primer mix, a sample-barcoded 5' primer served in a second PCR lasting roughly 7 to 11 cycles. One entry per CDR3 protein results from TCRdb running MiXCR on the 5' RACE reads. In the table there are about 380,000 distinct CDR3 sequences, over 45% of which are singletons. What was sequenced was blood. Receptors were obtained from a man aged 60 to 69 in good health.

This clonotype showed up many times. The chain joins TRBV20-1 to TRBJ1-1; D is ambiguous. The CDR3 contains 12 residues. V was cut by 3 bases and J by 6 bases, with 11 bases left in between. Germline V CDR1 and CDR2: DFQATT, SNEGSKA (reference sequence). As DNA, the CDR3 is TGCAGTGCTAGGGGGATGAGAGCTGAAGCTTTCTTT. Protein product: CSARGMRAEAFF.

The chain uses TRBV29-1 and TRBJ2-1, with 9 nucleotides matching TRBD1. J gave up 2 bases and V 7 bases, and 3 bases lay outside the gene matches. CDR1 and CDR2 (germline): SQVTM, ANQGSEA. The CDR3 is 13 residues long. Here the CDR3 reads CSGDRGAYNEQFF. The DNA of the CDR3 is TGCAGCGGTGACAGGGGGGCCTACAATGAGCAGTTCTTC.

The rearrangement links TRBV20-1 to TRBJ2-3; D remains unclear. The germline V gene has CDR1 DFQATT and CDR2 SNEGSKA (reference sequence). Trimming stripped 6 bases from V and 5 bases from J, with 15 bases between. CDR3 size: 13 residues. Written as DNA, the CDR3 is TGCAGTGCCCCACGCAGACCCAGAGATACGCAGTATTTT. It yields the protein CSAPRRPRDTQYF.

The J gene is TRBJ1-1, the V gene TRBV5-6; TRBD1 aligns across 8 bases. With V trimmed by 0 bases and J by 1 base, 2 bases remained unmatched. CDR1 and CDR2 from the germline V gene are SGHDT and YYEEEE. This CDR3 has 15 residues. As DNA, the CDR3 is TGTGCCAGCAGCTTGGCAGGGGGCTCGAACACTGAAGCTTTCTTT. It translates to CASSLAGGSNTEAFF.

There are a few counts of this clonotype. The chain is built from TRBV29-1 and TRBJ2-5; the D gene is possibly TRBD2 (6 bases). Between the trimmed V and J ends, which lost 5 bases and 2 bases, there was a span of 9 bases. Germline V CDR1 and CDR2: SQVTM, ANQGSEA. The CDR3 extends over 12 amino acids. The CDR3 sequence: CSVWGRQETQYF. The CDR3 bases are TGCAGCGTTTGGGGGAGGCAAGAGACCCAGTACTTC.

This clonotype appeared a few times. CDR3 loop: CASSLRTGWVDEQYF. The CDR3 nucleotides are TGTGCCAGCAGTTTAAGGACAGGCTGGGTAGACGAGCAGTACTTC. V usage is TRBV11-2 and J usage is TRBJ2-4; 7 bases match TRBD1. TRBJ2-7 matches the DNA end more closely, so the J call is doubtful. Germline CDR1 reads SGHAT; CDR2 reads FQNNGV. The CDR3 has 15 residues.

The V gene is TRBV19, the J gene TRBJ2-3; the match to TRBD1 covers 8 bases. The CDR3 is made up of 17 amino acids. Germline V lookup: CDR1 LNHDA, CDR2 SQIVND (reference sequence). V was pared by 5 bases and J by 2 bases, with 12 bases of the junction left unmatched. The CDR3 sequence is CASSPGRTGSSTDTQYF. CDR3 bases: TGTGCCAGTAGTCCGGGCCGGACAGGGTCATCCACAGATACGCAGTATTTT.

V is TRBV20-1 and J is TRBJ1-1; D call uncertain. CDR1 DFQATT and CDR2 SNEGSKA come from the germline V gene (reference sequence). V was clipped by 2 bases and J by 1 base, with 11 bases between them. The CDR3 contains 14 residues. The CDR3: CSARIPRRNTEAFF. CDR3 bases: TGCAGTGCTAGAATTCCGCGGAGGAACACTGAAGCTTTCTTT.